These 8 T cell receptor beta chains share one sample of origin, sequenced in a study of T cells expressing NK-cell markers. TCRdb reprocessed the 5' RACE reads, with one entry per CDR3 protein and no DNA. The data include a few hundred thousand distinct CDR3 sequences; the top ten clones carry about 5.2%. What was sequenced was blood T cells: a sorted CD56 or NKG2C T cell subset, CD4+ or CD8+ T cells, or bulk PBMC T cells (not recorded which). These receptors were taken from a man aged 18-70 years in good health.

V usage is TRBV5-1 and J usage is TRBJ2-5; no DNA is available, so the TRBD1 call from TCRdb remains unchecked. Germline V gene lookup returns CDR1 SGHRS and CDR2 YFSETQ. The CDR3 is 15 residues long. The CDR3 spells CASSLGASSGETQYF.

CDR3 in amino acids: CASSRKTGTYEKLFF. The rearrangement links TRBV6-1 to TRBJ1-4. The CDR3 sequence is 15 residues long. Germline loops: CDR1 MNHNS, CDR2 SASEGT.

The chain recombines TRBV20-1 with TRBJ1-1; the D call of TRBD1 rests on TCRdb alone, since no DNA is present to check it. The CDR3 totals 14 residues. The germline V gene encodes CDR1 DFQATT and CDR2 SNEGSKA (reference sequence). The CDR3 sequence: CSATRQYMNTEAFF.

The chain uses TRBV7-9 and TRBJ1-1; TCRdb picks TRBD1, but there is no DNA to check that call. The CDR3 spans 14 residues. The germline V gene encodes CDR1 SEHNR and CDR2 FQNEAQ (reference sequence). The CDR3 sequence: CASSWGNSNTEAFF.

V is TRBV28 and J is TRBJ2-7; TCRdb indicates TRBD1, and absent DNA this call remains unverified. This CDR3 is built from 14 residues. Germline CDR1 MDHEN, CDR2 SYDVKM. The CDR3 loop is CASLSVRGAYEQYF.

This chain connects TRBV7-2 to TRBJ1-4. The CDR3 has 14 amino acids. Per the germline V gene, CDR1 is SGHTA and CDR2 is FQGNSA. The CDR3 loop reads CASGPTGNNEKLFF.

This chain uses TRBV9 with TRBJ2-2; TCRdb lists TRBD1, though no DNA is available to test this call. Per the germline V gene, CDR1 is SGDLS and CDR2 is YYNGEE. The CDR3 runs to 16 residues. The CDR3 sequence is CASSGSGGTRTGELFF.

The chain employs TRBV12-3 or TRBV12-4 and TRBJ1-3; lacking DNA, the TRBD1 call made by TCRdb goes unchecked. The CDR3 contains 17 residues. The CDR3 loop is CASSKLGQATSGNTIYF.